These T cell receptor beta chains were read from a single sample in a study of identical twins. One entry per CDR3 protein results from TCRdb running MiXCR on the 5' RACE reads. The sample includes about 1.7 million distinct CDR3 sequences, around 33% seen only once; the top ten take 0.25% to 0.3%. The source material was cord blood. All receptors come from a newborn girl in good health. Each CDR3 is given with its conserved first and last residue. Fields, in order: J gene, V gene, CDR3 protein.

>TRBJ1-6|TRBV3-1
CASSQDRGNNSPLHF
>TRBJ2-7|TRBV6-5
CASSYSKGGTYEQYF
>TRBJ1-5|TRBV29-1
CSVGTGGRSNQPQHF
>TRBJ2-1|TRBV5-1
CASSLRTSRNEQFF
>TRBJ1-5|TRBV6-1
CATQLDSLHQPQHF
>TRBJ2-3|TRBV10-3
CAISESKLADTQYF
>TRBJ1-2|TRBV6-2/TRBV6-3
CAGSSSPGYTF
>TRBJ1-3|TRBV6-6
CASSYTGGGNTIYF
>TRBJ2-2|TRBV7-2
CASSKLRTSDTGELFF
>TRBJ2-2|TRBV7-8
CASSLAAPYTAGELFF
>TRBJ2-5|TRBV19
CATGTAGVETQYF
>TRBJ2-7|TRBV28
CASRYGTVYEQYF
>TRBJ2-1|TRBV7-8
CASSLASRNNEQFF
>TRBJ2-3|TRBV25-1
CASTPTSGRGGSTDTQYF
>.|TRBV29-1
CSPRTSGETQYF
>.|TRBV29-1
CSVAGGAYNEQYF
>TRBJ2-4|TRBV4-2
CASSQELAARADIQYF
>TRBJ2-3|TRBV10-1
CASSEGTTSTDTQYF
>TRBJ2-7|TRBV3-1
CASSRLAGSPTYEQYF
>.|TRBV6-1
CASTPTVRDTYEQYF
>TRBJ1-6|TRBV20-1
CSARHTGTYNSPLHF
>TRBJ2-7|TRBV20-1
CSARSRTGPNEQYF
>TRBJ2-3|TRBV6-5
CASSYRESADTQYF
>TRBJ1-2|TRBV5-1
CASGSLTANYTF
>TRBJ2-7|TRBV11-2
CASSNWWDGHYEQYF
>TRBJ2-3|TRBV5-1
CASSPSGGSTDTQYF
>TRBJ2-1|TRBV7-2
CASSFQAGGFIAYNEQFF
>TRBJ2-1|TRBV7-2
CASSLARETYNEQFF
>TRBJ2-7|TRBV28
CASSLERGRSSYEQYF
>TRBJ2-7|TRBV4-1
CASSQTSGRPRSYEQYF
>TRBJ2-3|TRBV28
CASRLAGDMNTQYF
>TRBJ1-1|TRBV12-3/TRBV12-4
CASSSRQGPYTEAFF
>TRBJ2-5|TRBV9
CASSRGGRQETQYF
>TRBJ2-5|TRBV5-1
CASSLLGRGRLEETQYF
>TRBJ1-4|TRBV4-1
CASSQEIKLQGTNEKLFF
>TRBJ2-7|TRBV21-1
CASSKFGVYEQYF
>.|TRBV5-1
CASSYGISGRWVYEQYF
>TRBJ2-1|TRBV28
CASSLSGQGSYNEQFF
>TRBJ2-1|TRBV5-1
CASSLRTGANYNEQFF
>TRBJ2-7|TRBV5-1
CASSLLPGGSYEEYF